This TCR beta chain stems from a study of T cell changes during pregnancy in multiple sclerosis. The germline CDR1 and CDR2 sequences are GTSNPN and SVGIG (reference sequence). CDR3 length: 14 residues. Trimming removed 3 bases from V and 9 bases from J; junction bases left unmatched: 8. The assay was immunoSEQ multiplex PCR, and TCRdb's table has in-frame clones only and misses some. Here the sample spans over 90,000 clones, approximately 93% being singletons. The source material was peripheral blood, sampled after pregnancy. The receptor was isolated from a female donor with multiple sclerosis, enrolled in a pregnancy study. The chain has TRBV30 and TRBJ2-1; 10 bases line up with TRBD2. CDR3 bases: TGTGCCTGGAGAGTAGCGGGAGGCCGGGGTGAGCAGTTCTTC. Its protein product is CAWRVAGGRGEQFF.